Listed below are T cell receptor beta chains from one sample, sequenced in a study of cytomegalovirus exposure and HLA in healthy donors. The data were produced by immunoSEQ multiplex PCR, yet TCRdb's version contains in-frame clones alone and is incomplete. The sample carries about 140,000 clones, almost 85% recorded once. Sequencing was done on a sample of PBMCs. The receptors originated from a young man in good health and CMV-seropositive. Each CDR3 is given with its conserved first and last residue. D genes are given only for firm matches. A row's size may be missing; if present it is once, few, many or a size class.

clone_size	d_call	v_call	j_call	cdr3_nt	cdr3_aa
NA	TRBD1	TRBV19	TRBJ1-1	TGTGCCAGTACCATGACAGGGAGGCTCACTGAAGCTTTCTTT	CASTMTGRLTEAFF
NA	TRBD2	TRBV2	TRBJ2-7	TGTGCCAGCAGTCCGGGACTAGCGGGAGGGCAGTACGAGCAGTACTTC	CASSPGLAGGQYEQYF
NA	NA	TRBV25-1	TRBJ1-2	TGTGCCAGCAGTGATCCGGGCAGGGTGAACTATGGCTACACCTTC	CASSDPGRVNYGYTF
NA	NA	TRBV11-3	TRBJ2-1	TGTGCCAGCAGCTTAGGTTCCCGCGGGAATGAGCAGTTCTTC	CASSLGSRGNEQFF
NA	NA	TRBV15	TRBJ2-2	TGTGCCACCAGCAGAGGAATGGCCCTTTCGAACACCGGGGAGCTGTTTTTT	CATSRGMALSNTGELFF
NA	TRBD2	TRBV27	TRBJ2-2	TGTGCCAGCAGTTCCCCCATACTAGCGGGAGGCACCGGGGAGCTGTTTTTT	CASSSPILAGGTGELFF
NA	TRBD1	TRBV5-1	TRBJ2-5	TGCGCCAGCAGCTCGTACAGGGGGCGCAACCGGGAGACCCAGTACTTC	CASSSYRGRNRETQYF
NA	TRBD1	TRBV27	TRBJ2-3	TGTGCCAGCAGTATAACTGACAGGGCGACAGATACGCAGTATTTT	CASSITDRATDTQYF
NA	TRBD1	TRBV28	TRBJ1-1	TGTGCCAGCAGTTTTCGTCCCGGGACAGACATGAACACTGAAGCTTTCTTT	CASSFRPGTDMNTEAFF
NA	TRBD2	TRBV5-1	TRBJ2-1	TGCGCCAGCAGCTTGTCATCGGCTAGCGGGAGCGATGAGCAGTTCTTC	CASSLSSASGSDEQFF
NA	NA	TRBV6-8	TRBJ2-7	TGTGCCAGCAATAAGCCCCTAGCGTGGGAAACCTACGAGCAGTACTTC	CASNKPLAWETYEQYF
NA	NA	TRBV27	TRBJ1-2	TGTGCCAGCAGTTACAGCCTTCACTATGGCTACACCTTC	CASSYSLHYGYTF
NA	NA	TRBV27	TRBJ1-1	TGTGCCAGCAGTCCCCGTGGGGGGGTGGAGAACACTGAAGCTTTCTTT	CASSPRGGVENTEAFF
NA	TRBD1	TRBV29-1	TRBJ2-7	TGCAGCGCAGGACAGGGGGCGCTCCACGAGCAGTACTTC	CSAGQGALHEQYF
NA	NA	TRBV11-2	TRBJ2-4	TGTGCCAGCAGCTCTATAAAGGGCAGGGGAGCCAAAAACATTCAGTACTTC	CASSSIKGRGAKNIQYF
NA	TRBD1	TRBV19	TRBJ2-6	TGTGCCAGTAATCCCTTCCTCCTTACAGGGGCTGGGGCCAACGTCCTGACTTTC	CASNPFLLTGAGANVLTF
NA	NA	TRBV2	TRBJ1-2	TGTGCCAGCAGTGAATCCCACTCCGGGGGGGGCTACACCTTC	CASSESHSGGGYTF
NA	NA	TRBV12-5	TRBJ2-5	TGTGCTAGTGGTTTGGTACTCGGACAGCAAGAGACTCAGTACTTC	CASGLVLGQQETQYF
NA	TRBD2	TRBV11-3	TRBJ2-7	TGTGCCAGCAGCTTAGGGGCTAGCGGGAGCTACGAGCAGTACTTC	CASSLGASGSYEQYF
NA	TRBD2	TRBV2	TRBJ2-2	TGTGCCGGAAGACTAGCGGGGGAGCTGTTTTTT	CAGRLAGELFF
NA	NA	TRBV6-1	TRBJ1-2	TGTGCCAGCAGTGCCTCAGGGAAGTATGGCTACACCTTC	CASSASGKYGYTF
NA	TRBD2	TRBV4-2	TRBJ2-2	TGTGCCAGCAGCCAAGAAAATAGCGGGAGAACCGGGGAGCTGTTTTTT	CASSQENSGRTGELFF
once	TRBD1	TRBV4-1	TRBJ2-2	TGCGCCAGCAGCCCTCAAGCGGGACAGGGGGGGAACACCGGGGAGCTGTTTTTT	CASSPQAGQGGNTGELFF
NA	NA	TRBV7-8	TRBJ1-4	TGTGCCAGCAGCCTCGACAGCTCCAATGAAAAACTGTTTTTT	CASSLDSSNEKLFF
NA	NA	TRBV5-4	TRBJ2-1	TGTGCCAGCAGCTTGTATGGGGAGGATGAGCAGTTCTTC	CASSLYGEDEQFF
NA	TRBD1	TRBV10-3	TRBJ1-4	TGTGCCATCAGTGAGAGGGGGCTTTTCGGTGCAACTAATGAAAAACTGTTTTTT	CAISERGLFGATNEKLFF
NA	TRBD1	TRBV29-1	TRBJ2-7	TGCAGCGTGGAGGGCTTACGGGACAGGGTCTTTCGGCAGTACTTC	CSVEGLRDRVFRQYF
NA	NA	TRBV6-4	TRBJ2-2	TGTGCCAGCAGTGACTCCGGCAGCGGAGCCGGGGAGCTGTTTTTT	CASSDSGSGAGELFF
few	NA	TRBV6-5	TRBJ1-4	TGTGCCAGCAGTTACCTCAGTCGAGGTAATGAAAAACTGTTTTTT	CASSYLSRGNEKLFF
NA	TRBD2	TRBV5-5	TRBJ2-7	TGTGCCAGCAGTATAGCGGGAGAAGTCTACGAGCAGTACTTC	CASSIAGEVYEQYF
few	NA	TRBV5-4	TRBJ1-1	TGTGCCAGCAGCACCGACCCAGGAGGCACTGAAGCTTTCTTT	CASSTDPGGTEAFF
NA	NA	TRBV2	TRBJ1-1	TGTGCCAGCAGTGATACTCCCGGTGCCACTGAAGCTTTCTTT	CASSDTPGATEAFF
NA	NA	TRBV7-2	TRBJ1-5	TGTGCCAGCAGCTTCGGGCAGGGAGGTCAGCCCCAGCATTTT	CASSFGQGGQPQHF
NA	TRBD1	TRBV6-5	TRBJ1-1	TGTGCCAGCAGTGGGGTACAGGGGGCCGAAGCTTTCTTT	CASSGVQGAEAFF
NA	TRBD2	TRBV5-1	TRBJ2-7	TGCGCCAGCAGCTTCCAACCTTCGGGTAGCGGGAGTCCCCTGGGCGAGCAGTACTTC	CASSFQPSGSGSPLGEQYF
NA	NA	TRBV6-5	TRBJ2-1	TGTGCCAGCAGTCCCGAGGGATTCAATGAGCAGTTCTTC	CASSPEGFNEQFF
NA	NA	TRBV5-1	TRBJ2-3	TGCGCCAGCAGGAAGCAGGGAAGCACAGATACGCAGTATTTT	CASRKQGSTDTQYF
NA	TRBD1	TRBV5-1	TRBJ1-2	TGCGCCAGCGGGACCCAGGGGGCGCCTGGCTACACCTTC	CASGTQGAPGYTF
NA	NA	TRBV6-5	TRBJ1-4	TGTGCCGGCTCGGGGGATGGTAATGAAAAACTGTTTTTT	CAGSGDGNEKLFF
NA	NA	TRBV7-9	TRBJ2-7	TGTGCCAGCGGACACCCTTACTACGAGCAGTACTTC	CASGHPYYEQYF
NA	NA	TRBV28	TRBJ2-7	TGTGCCAGCACATCTACGAACTCCTACGAGCAGTACTTC	CASTSTNSYEQYF
NA	TRBD2	TRBV7-2	TRBJ2-7	TGTGCCAGCGGCCTTGCGGCGGGAGGGGGCGAGCAGTACTTC	CASGLAAGGGEQYF
NA	NA	TRBV29-1	TRBJ2-3	TGCAGCGTTGAGGCGGGGTCTAGCACAGATACGCAGTATTTT	CSVEAGSSTDTQYF
NA	NA	TRBV25-1	TRBJ1-1	TGTGCCAGCAGTGAGTGGGGCAGGGGTTCGACTGAAGCTTTCTTT	CASSEWGRGSTEAFF
NA	NA	TRBV29-1	TRBJ2-2	TGCAGCGTTGCCTCGGGGATCAACACCGGGGAGCTGTTTTTT	CSVASGINTGELFF
NA	NA	TRBV10-2	TRBJ2-5	TGCGCCAGCAGTTTAGACAGGGAGGATGAGACCCAGTACTTC	CASSLDREDETQYF